Below, 21 T cell receptor beta chains from the same sample are listed, as sequenced in a study of cytomegalovirus exposure and HLA in healthy donors. PCR amplification relied on 60 Vbeta primers (plus 13 Jbeta primers). TCRdb's copy holds only in-frame clones and misses some; the assay was immunoSEQ multiplex PCR. The repertoire consists of over 80,000 clones, with 73% occurring once and the leading ten covering roughly 3.5%. The sequenced material came from PBMCs. The receptors come from a man between 40 and 49 years old in good health and CMV-seronegative.

The V and J genes are TRBV7-7 and TRBJ2-1; 14 bases are shared with TRBD2. Germline lookup yields CDR1 SSHAT and CDR2 FNYEAQ (reference sequence). CDR3 length equals 15 residues. V lost 5 bases and J lost 7; bases outside the gene matches: 4. The CDR3 DNA sequence: TGTGCCAGCAGCCCGGGACTAGCGGGGGAAAATGAGCAGTTCTTC. It is translated as CASSPGLAGENEQFF. Together with reference TRBV7-7 and TRBJ2-1, the CDR3 gives the full variable domain: GAGVSQSPRYKVTKRGQDVTLRCDPISSHATLYWYQQALGQGPEFLTYFNYEAQPDKSGLPSDRFSAERPEGSISTLTIQRTEQRDSAMYRCASSPGLAGENEQFFGPGTRLTVL.

The chain employs TRBV10-1 and TRBJ2-7; D possibly corresponds to TRBD1 (6 bases). The germline gives CDR1 WNHNN, CDR2 SYGVQD (reference sequence). Trimming cost V 7 bases and J 3 bases, with 13 bases left between them. The CDR3 is 13 amino acids. In nucleotides, the CDR3 is TGCGCCAGCACCCCTCAGGGGTTCTACGAGCAGTACTTC. Protein sequence: CASTPQGFYEQYF.

This clone was counted only a few times. The chain uses TRBV7-6 and TRBJ2-1; perhaps TRBD1 as D (6 bases). CDR1 is SGHVS and CDR2 is FNYEAQ in the germline V gene. CDR3 length: 17 residues. The V gene lost 2 bases and the J gene lost 5 bases, with 19 bases spanning the gap. The CDR3 nucleotides are TGTGCCAGCAGCTTAATAGGGGGTCTAAGAACCAACAATGAGCAGTTCTTC. Its protein product is CASSLIGGLRTNNEQFF.

The CDR3 region has the DNA TGTGCCAGCAGGACAGGGGGCGGTGAAGCTTTCTTT. Translated: CASRTGGGEAFF. This sequence joins TRBV6-6 and TRBJ1-1; TRBD1 matches 10 bases. Germline-derived CDR1 and CDR2 are MNHNY and SVGAGI (reference sequence). Trimming at V came to 6 bases and at J to 7 bases, leaving 2 bases not matched to a gene. The CDR3 runs 12 residues.

The CDR3, as DNA: TGTGCCAGCAGCTCAACCGAAAAAGGCGAGGACGAGCAGTACTTC. Translation gives CASSSTEKGEDEQYF. The chain recombines TRBV13 with TRBJ2-7, with D unclear. V lost 4 bases, J lost 5 bases, and 18 bases lay in between. The CDR3 is 15 residues long. CDR1 is PRHDT and CDR2 is FYEKMQ in the germline V gene (reference sequence).

This clone was seen a handful of times. This chain links TRBV29-1 with TRBJ2-2; D call uncertain. The germline V gene encodes CDR1 SQVTM and CDR2 ANQGSEA. V lost 5 bases and J lost 5, with 12 bases in between. The CDR3 spans 13 residues. Here the CDR3 DNA reads TGCAGCGTTCGTAATGTCGGGACCGGGGAGCTGTTTTTT. This encodes CSVRNVGTGELFF.

This clone appeared a few times. The rearrangement uses TRBV4-1 and TRBJ2-5; TRBD2 matches at 14 bases. The CDR3 runs 17 residues. Trimming removed 2 bases from V and 2 bases from J; junction bases left unmatched: 4. The germline V gene encodes CDR1 MGHRA and CDR2 YSYEKL. The CDR3 sequence: CASSQTRTSGGQETQYF. The CDR3 DNA is TGCGCCAGCAGCCAAACTAGGACTAGCGGGGGGCAAGAGACCCAGTACTTC.

The chain uses TRBV19 and TRBJ2-2; D gene unclear. Trimming shortened V by 0 bases and J by 2 bases, and 4 bases separated the two germline ends. The CDR3 loop spans 14 amino acids. Germline-derived CDR1 and CDR2 are LNHDA and SQIVND (reference sequence). CDR3 sequence (DNA): TGTGCCAGTAGTATAGACCTAAACACCGGGGAGCTGTTTTTT. Amino acids: CASSIDLNTGELFF. Looking up the rest from reference TRBV19 and TRBJ2-2 gives the full variable domain: DGGITQSPKYLFRKEGQNVTLSCEQNLNHDAMYWYRQDPGQGLRLIYYSQIVNDFQKGDIAEGYSVSREKKESFPLTVTSAQKNPTAFYLCASSIDLNTGELFFGEGSRLTVL.

The CDR3 protein is CASSLFFVLAGGYNEQFF. For the CDR3, the DNA is TGCGCCAGCAGCTTGTTTTTCGTGTTAGCGGGGGGATACAATGAGCAGTTCTTC. The rearrangement joins TRBV5-1 to TRBJ2-1; 10 bases agree with TRBD2. Germline lookup yields CDR1 SGHRS and CDR2 YFSETQ. V shed 1 base, J shed 4 bases, and the junction held 11 bases outside the gene matches. CDR3 length: 18 residues.

V usage is TRBV5-4 and J usage is TRBJ2-5; 11 bases match TRBD2. V was pared by 3 bases and J by 2 bases, with 3 bases of the junction left unmatched. The length of the CDR3 is 15 residues. CDR1 and CDR2 from the germline V gene are SGHNT and YYREEE (reference sequence). The CDR3 sequence: CASSSLAGEQETQYF. The CDR3 nucleotides are TGTGCCAGCAGCTCACTAGCGGGGGAGCAAGAGACCCAGTACTTC.

This clone was seen a handful of times. The chain is built from TRBV19 and TRBJ2-1, with 7 bases fitting TRBD1. V trimming: 6 bases; J trimming: 4 bases; junction bases outside the gene matches: 9. The CDR3 extends over 15 amino acids. Germline CDR1 reads LNHDA; CDR2 reads SQIVND (reference sequence). The CDR3 sequence is CASRLSRTGYNEQFF. In DNA form, the CDR3 reads TGTGCCAGTAGGCTGAGCCGGACAGGATACAATGAGCAGTTCTTC.

V usage is TRBV16 and J usage is TRBJ1-1; 10 bases line up with TRBD1. This CDR3 spans 14 amino acids. V lost 3 bases, J lost 5 bases, and 3 bases stayed unmatched. Germline lookup yields CDR1 KGHSY and CDR2 FQNENV. CDR3 region: CASSHGDRGTEAFF. CDR3 bases: TGTGCCAGCAGCCACGGGGACAGGGGAACTGAAGCTTTCTTT.

The rearrangement links TRBV9 to TRBJ2-1; D not resolved. The length of the CDR3 is 13 residues. Trimming took off 4 bases at V and 5 bases at J, with 10 bases between the two ends. Germline CDR1 reads SGDLS; CDR2 reads YYNGEE. The CDR3 nucleotides are TGTGCCAGCAGCCCAACGGTTGACAATGAGCAGTTCTTC. It yields the protein CASSPTVDNEQFF.

The chain employs TRBV5-1 and TRBJ2-3, with D hard to call. Trimming took off 0 bases at V and 1 base at J, with 9 bases between the two ends. This CDR3 is built from 15 residues. In germline, CDR1 is SGHRS, CDR2 YFSETQ. The CDR3 loop reads CASSLVGFGTDTQYF. The CDR3 DNA follows: TGCGCCAGCAGCTTGGTGGGCTTTGGCACAGATACGCAGTATTTT. Supplemented by reference TRBV5-1 and TRBJ2-3, the full variable domain reads KAGVTQTPRYLIKTRGQQVTLSCSPISGHRSVSWYQQTPGQGLQFLFEYFSETQRNKGNFPGRFSGRQFSNSRSEMNVSTLELGDSALYLCASSLVGFGTDTQYFGPGTRLTVL.

The chain joins TRBV18 to TRBJ1-6, with D maybe TRBD1 (6 bases). Per the germline V gene, CDR1 is KGHSH and CDR2 is LQKENI. Between the trimmed V and J ends, which lost 3 bases and 5 bases, there was a span of 11 bases. The CDR3 contains 15 residues. The CDR3 here is CASSPDRSNNSPLHF. The DNA of the CDR3 is TGTGCCAGCTCACCTGACAGGTCGAATAATTCACCCCTCCACTTT.

The chain is built from TRBV25-1 and TRBJ1-5; TRBD1 agrees at 7 bases. The V gene end was trimmed by 7 bases and the J gene end by 3 bases; junction bases not matched to a gene: 12. This CDR3 has 16 residues. Germline assignment: CDR1 MGHDK and CDR2 SYGVNS. The CDR3 region is CASKICDRVPNQPQHF. The DNA for the CDR3 is TGTGCCAGCAAAATTTGTGACAGGGTCCCCAATCAGCCCCAGCATTTT.

DNA for the CDR3: TGCGCCAGCAGCTACCTACGTGGGGACAACTACAATGAGCAGTTCTTC. It is translated as CASSYLRGDNYNEQFF. The chain has TRBV5-1 and TRBJ2-1; D is perhaps TRBD1 (6 bases). Germline V lookup: CDR1 SGHRS, CDR2 YFSETQ. The CDR3 is 16 residues long. With 3 bases removed from V and 3 bases from J, the gap between germline ends came to 16 bases.

V and J are TRBV19 and TRBJ1-5; 7 nucleotides agree with TRBD1. CDR1 is LNHDA, CDR2 SQIVND, per germline (reference sequence). This CDR3 is built from 15 residues. Trimming cost V 5 bases and J 2 bases; bases outside gene matches: 6. Written as DNA, the CDR3 is TGTGCCAGTAGTCCACTTGGACAGGGCAATCAGCCCCAGCATTTT. Protein sequence: CASSPLGQGNQPQHF.

The V gene is TRBV18, the J gene TRBJ1-5; 7 bases map to TRBD1. Germline loops: CDR1 KGHSH, CDR2 LQKENI. The V and J ends lost 6 bases and 3 bases, in that order; junction bases with no gene match: 5. The CDR3 loop spans 14 amino acids. CDR3 in amino acids: CASSGGQINQPQHF. CDR3 nucleotides: TGTGCCAGCTCGGGGGGACAGATCAATCAGCCCCAGCATTTT.

The chain has TRBV19 and TRBJ1-2, with TRBD1 matching over 9 bases. The CDR3 runs 14 residues. Trimming took 6 bases from V and 1 from J; bases not matched to a gene: 3. The germline gives CDR1 LNHDA, CDR2 SQIVND (reference sequence). The CDR3 bases are TGTGCCAGTAGAGACAGGGGGGGTAACTATGGCTACACCTTC. It specifies CASRDRGGNYGYTF.

The chain employs TRBV28 and TRBJ1-1; 11 bases line up with TRBD1. With 3 bases clipped from V and 4 bases from J, the junction kept 4 bases outside the gene matches. Germline V CDR1 and CDR2: MDHEN, SYDVKM. The CDR3 has 15 amino acids. CDR3 in amino acids: CASSLPGTGGTEAFF. The CDR3 DNA sequence: TGTGCCAGCAGTTTGCCCGGGACAGGGGGCACTGAAGCTTTCTTT.